Listed here are 4 T cell receptor beta chains from one sample, sequenced in a study of CD8 T cells in ankylosing spondylitis. MiXCR, applied by TCRdb to the 5' RACE reads, yields one record per CDR3 protein. The data contain roughly 120,000 distinct CDR3 sequences, roughly 13% of them singletons. The material sequenced was blood, either unsorted or a sorted T cell fraction (not recorded which). These TCRs come from a female donor with ankylosing spondylitis or in good health (not recorded which).

With respect to this clonotype: A much larger clone lies one base from this, so it may be a read error. The chain uses TRBV5-1 and TRBJ2-7; 8 nucleotides align to TRBD2. Germline assignment: CDR1 SGHRS and CDR2 YFSETQ. The CDR3 has 14 amino acids. V lost 7 bases, J lost 2 bases, and 8 bases stayed unmatched. The CDR3 DNA sequence: TGCGCCAGCCGCATAGCGGGAATAACCTACGAGCAGTACTTC. Translation: CASRIAGITYEQYF.

A few counts support this clonotype. In DNA form, the CDR3 reads TGCGCCAGCCCCTCGAGCTCACAGTACGGGAATGAGCAGTTCTTC. This translates into CASPSSSQYGNEQFF. The chain combines TRBV5-1 with TRBJ2-1; D is uncertain. Trimming left V 7 bases short and J 7 bases short, with 21 bases between. CDR3 size: 15 residues. Germline V gene lookup returns CDR1 SGHRS and CDR2 YFSETQ. The whole variable domain, remainder taken from reference TRBV5-1 and TRBJ2-1, is KAGVTQTPRYLIKTRGQQVTLSCSPISGHRSVSWYQQTPGQGLQFLFEYFSETQRNKGNFPGRFSGRQFSNSRSEMNVSTLELGDSALYLCASPSSSQYGNEQFFGPGTRLTVL.

With respect to this clonotype: The junction departs from germline at one end; a sequencing error may be responsible. The rearrangement uses TRBV12-3 or TRBV12-4 and TRBJ1-1; D not resolved. The CDR3 runs 12 residues. In DNA, the CDR3 is TGTACCAGCAGTTCGATGAACACTGAAGCTTTCTTT. It specifies CTSSSMNTEAFF.

The table lists this clonotype with a few counts. The V and J genes are TRBV25-1 and TRBJ2-4, with D unclear. Germline V gene sequence: CDR1 MGHDK, CDR2 SYGVNS. The CDR3 has 14 amino acids. Deletions cut 2 bases from V and 0 bases from J, with 5 bases between. The CDR3 coding sequence is TGTGCCAGCAGTGAACGTGGAGCCAAAAACATTCAGTACTTC. Protein product: CASSERGAKNIQYF.